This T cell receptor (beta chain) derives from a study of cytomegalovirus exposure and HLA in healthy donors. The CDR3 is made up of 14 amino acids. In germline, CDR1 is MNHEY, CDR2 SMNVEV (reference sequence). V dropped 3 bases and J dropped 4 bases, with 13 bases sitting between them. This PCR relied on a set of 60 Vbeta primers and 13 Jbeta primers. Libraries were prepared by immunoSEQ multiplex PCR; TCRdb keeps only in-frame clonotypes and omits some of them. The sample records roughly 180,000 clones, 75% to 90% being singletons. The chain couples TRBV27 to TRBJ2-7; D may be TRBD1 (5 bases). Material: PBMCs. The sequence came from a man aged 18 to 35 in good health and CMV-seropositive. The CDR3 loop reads CASSFGPRAYEQYF. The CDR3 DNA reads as TGTGCCAGCAGTTTTGGTCCCAGGGCGTACGAGCAGTACTTC.